This T cell receptor beta chain was sequenced during a study of shared clonotypes between healthy human individuals. On the study more broadly: Researchers drew samples from a couple of women and a few men aged 18 to 49. Study-wide points: The diversity represented, both genetic and in exposure history, was limited by few donors. Only blood samples were collected, and tissue repertoires likely differ. Among donors, the sharing of clonotypes was expected to be influenced by sequencing depth.

About this clone itself: The antigen remains unidentified.

Here immunoSEQ multiplex PCR was the method, and the copy in TCRdb shows in-frame clones only, minus some. This table holds about 520,000 clones, 81% found once. Germline CDR1 is SGHAT and CDR2 is FQDESV (reference sequence). This CDR3 has 15 residues. Losses at the gene ends were 5 bases for V and 0 bases for J; bases not matched to a gene: 6. The clonotype originates from a middle-aged woman in good health. Some clones in this sample may be carry-over from other donors' samples. Sequencing was performed on PBMCs. This chain uses TRBV11-1 with TRBJ2-7; 8 positions agree with TRBD1. The CDR3, as DNA: TGTGCCAGCAGCCCATGGACAGGGCACTCCTACGAGCAGTACTTC. Its translation: CASSPWTGHSYEQYF.